This record looks at one TCR beta chain sequence and its context. There is no known antigen for this receptor. Base quality data are lacking; no much larger clone is found one base away. The CDR3, cysteine through phenylalanine, is 14 amino acids long. Only CDR3 DNA is held: 42 bases, read in frame from base 1. Relative to germline, V is missing 5 bases and J is missing 5 bases, with 8 bases of the junction outside any gene match. Based on the germline V gene (reference sequence), the CDR1 and CDR2 sequences are WNHNN and SYGVQD. The trial excluded patients who had a history of autoimmune disease or who were on systemic immunosuppression. Peripheral blood for TCR sequencing was collected from all dose cohorts at baseline, on cycle 4 day 1, and on cycle 7 day 1. Samples came from an open-label, multicenter, first-in-human phase I dose-escalation trial of ivuxolimab. The trial enrolled adults with locally advanced or metastatic head and neck squamous cell, hepatocellular, melanoma or renal cell carcinoma. Before TCR sequencing, CD4+ T cells and CD8+ T cells were sorted from peripheral blood as separate populations.

This entry belongs to a study of OX40 agonist ivuxolimab in advanced cancers. General notes on the study: Ivuxolimab, which targeted the costimulatory receptor OX40 (CD134), was an agonistic, fully human IgG2 monoclonal antibody. Of the roughly 54 dose-escalation patients, hepatocellular carcinoma was present in about 20, melanoma in approximately 15, renal cell carcinoma in 9 and head and neck cancer in 9. The point of sequencing TCRbeta in the periphery was to test whether ivuxolimab changed TCR sequence diversity and drove clonal T-cell expansion. Prior anti-PD-1, anti-PD-L1 or anti-CTLA-4 therapy was permitted, and 40% of dose-escalation patients had received checkpoint inhibitors. Intravenous ivuxolimab was administered to patients every 2 weeks at six dose levels: 0.01, 0.1, 0.3, 1.5, 3 and 10 mg/kg. Partial responses occurred in three dose-escalation patients, of whom one had hepatocellular carcinoma and two had cutaneous melanoma. A male proportion of 75% to 85% and a mean age of approximately 55 years, ranging from 23 to 79, were recorded for the dose-escalation cohort. The paper reports the monotherapy dose-escalation portion (N ≈ 52 patients) of the phase I ivuxolimab trial.

What the research found in general, with its limitations: At doses from 0.1 to 3.0 mg/kg, clonal expansion was seen in both CD4+ and CD8+ blood T cells between baseline and week 6. On average, CD8+ T cells showed more expanded clones than CD4+ T cells after ivuxolimab. Low levels of normalized T-cell clonal expansion were also shown by some nonresponding patients. Which antigens the clonally expanded peripheral T cells were specific for was not determined. Partial responders in the 0.1-3.0 mg/kg groups had among the lowest normalized peripheral clonal expansion, especially among CD8+ T cells.

For sequencing of the TCRbeta CDR3 region, genomic DNA was extracted from the sorted cells. The immunoSEQ Assay was used to sequence the TCRbeta CDR3 regions. The source is immuneACCESS, and TCRdb retained only in-frame sequences with V and J called. Part of the clones is not carried over; for the studies checked, unresolved V genes explain less than half of this, and the remainder is unexplained. The sample records fewer than 45,000 clones, just under 85% of which are singletons. The ten largest clones represent less than 3% of the sample. Sequencing was performed on CD4+ or CD8+ T cells sorted from blood, taken in a trial of the OX40 agonist ivuxolimab. The sequence came from an adult with an advanced solid tumor such as melanoma, head and neck, liver or kidney cancer. The chain is assembled from TRBV10-1 and TRBJ2-7, with 8 bases in between that match TRBD2. CDR3 protein: CASSRSGSRDEQYF. In nucleotide form, the sequence is TGCGCCAGCAGTCGGAGCGGGAGTAGGGACGAGCAGTACTTC.